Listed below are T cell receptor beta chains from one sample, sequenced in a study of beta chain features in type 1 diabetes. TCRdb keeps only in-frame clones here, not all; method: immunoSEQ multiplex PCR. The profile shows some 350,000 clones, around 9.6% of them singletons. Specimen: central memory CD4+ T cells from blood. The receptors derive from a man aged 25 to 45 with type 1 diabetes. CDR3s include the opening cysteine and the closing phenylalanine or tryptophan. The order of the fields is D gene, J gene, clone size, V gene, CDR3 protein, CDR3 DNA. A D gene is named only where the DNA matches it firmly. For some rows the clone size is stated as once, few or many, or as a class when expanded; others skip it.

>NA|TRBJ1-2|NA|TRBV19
CASSYISAIHYGYTF
TGTGCCAGTAGCTACATTTCTGCCATACACTATGGCTACACCTTC
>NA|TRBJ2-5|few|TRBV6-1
CASSVGTRTETQYF
TGTGCCAGCAGTGTTGGGACACGGACGGAGACCCAGTACTTC
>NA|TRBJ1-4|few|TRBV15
CATNPGSEYEKLFF
TGTGCCACCAACCCAGGGTCCGAATATGAAAAACTGTTTTTT
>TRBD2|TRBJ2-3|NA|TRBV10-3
CASSNGLAGTTDTQYF
TGTGCCAGCAGCAACGGACTAGCGGGAACCACAGATACGCAGTATTTT
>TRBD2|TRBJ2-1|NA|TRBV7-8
CASSFRREIDEQFF
TGTGCCAGCAGCTTCAGGCGGGAGATCGATGAGCAGTTCTTC
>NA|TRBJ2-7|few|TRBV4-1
CASSNFYEQYF
TGCGCCAGCAGTAATTTCTACGAGCAGTACTTC
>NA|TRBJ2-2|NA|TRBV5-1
CASSLIPANANTGELFF
TGCGCCAGCAGCCTCATACCGGCAAATGCGAACACCGGGGAGCTGTTTTTT
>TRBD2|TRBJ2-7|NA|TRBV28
CASSSPRGSGSVYEQYF
TGTGCCAGCAGTTCCCCCCGGGGTAGCGGGAGTGTCTACGAGCAGTACTTC
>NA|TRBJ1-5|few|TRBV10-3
CATPGTAEDQPQHF
TGTGCCACCCCGGGGACGGCTGAAGATCAGCCCCAGCATTTT
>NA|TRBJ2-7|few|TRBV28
CASSLLGRRTSYEQYF
TGTGCCAGCAGTTTATTAGGCAGGAGAACCTCCTACGAGCAGTACTTC
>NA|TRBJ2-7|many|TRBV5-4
CASSLGLASYEQYF
TGTGCCAGCAGCTTGGGCCTAGCGAGCTACGAGCAGTACTTC
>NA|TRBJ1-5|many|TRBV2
CASMRSGGNQPQHF
TGTGCCAGCATGCGGTCAGGGGGCAATCAGCCCCAGCATTTT